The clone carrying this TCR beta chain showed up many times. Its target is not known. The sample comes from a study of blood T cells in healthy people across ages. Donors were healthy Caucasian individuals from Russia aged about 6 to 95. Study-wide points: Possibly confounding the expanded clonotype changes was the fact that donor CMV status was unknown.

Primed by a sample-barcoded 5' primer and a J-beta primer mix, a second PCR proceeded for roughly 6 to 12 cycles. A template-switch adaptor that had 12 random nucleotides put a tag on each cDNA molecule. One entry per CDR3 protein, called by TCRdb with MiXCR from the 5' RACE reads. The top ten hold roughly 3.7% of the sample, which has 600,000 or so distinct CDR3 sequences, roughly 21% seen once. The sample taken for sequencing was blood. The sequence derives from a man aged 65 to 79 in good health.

This CDR3 is CASSRTGRTQYF. In DNA form, the CDR3 reads TGTGCCAGCAGTCGGACGGGGCGAACGCAGTATTTT. J is TRBJ2-3 and V is TRBV28, with D perhaps matching TRBD1 or TRBD2 (5 bases each). The CDR3 totals 12 residues. V was trimmed by 5 bases and J by 9 bases, leaving 12 bases between them. Per the germline V gene, CDR1 is MDHEN and CDR2 is SYDVKM.